The clone carrying this TCR beta chain has a handful of counts. Using a J-beta primer mix together with a sample-barcoded 5' primer, a second PCR was run for roughly 7 to 11 cycles. The study obtained at least 3 million CDR3-containing paired-end reads from every sample. TCRdb redid the calling of the 5' RACE reads with MiXCR, one entry per CDR3 protein. The data show 1 million or so distinct CDR3 sequences, 35% to 55% seen once. The data stem from a study of blood T cells in healthy people across ages. This CDR3 is 16 amino acids long. CDR1 is ENHRY and CDR2 is SYGVKD in the germline V gene. V lost 6 bases and J 0 bases, leaving 18 bases between the germline ends.

Material: blood. This chain links TRBV10-3 with TRBJ2-7; D tentatively reads TRBD1 or TRBD2 (7 bases each). This receptor was identified in a woman aged 60-70 years in good health. CDR3 coding DNA: TGTGCCATCAGGATCAGACAGGGCGGGAGCTCCTACGAGCAGTACTTC. Encoded protein: CAIRIRQGGSSYEQYF.